One and the same sample provided the 19 T cell receptor beta chains below, sequenced in a study of naive and memory T cell subsets. Two oligonucleotides, mixed equimolar, formed the beta constant-region primer covering TRBC1 and TRBC2. Nested alpha and beta constant-region primers with the SP2 primer drove four PCR rounds on ligated cDNA. Each CDR3 protein is one row after TCRdb ran MiXCR on the UMI-ligation and nested PCR reads. Of some 110,000 distinct CDR3 sequences listed, 35% to 40% were seen once; the top ten hold approximately 0.9%. Sequencing was performed on central memory CD4+ T cells from blood. These receptors all stem from a human donor in good health.

This clonotype was picked up many times. This chain's CDR3 is CSVEDRTGARYEQYF. The CDR3 DNA reads as TGCAGCGTTGAAGACCGGACAGGGGCACGCTACGAGCAGTACTTC. The gene calls are TRBV29-1 and TRBJ2-7, with 9 bases aligning to TRBD1. The CDR3 extends over 15 amino acids. J was trimmed by 3 bases and V by 0 bases; bases with no gene match: 6. Germline values: CDR1 SQVTM, CDR2 ANQGSEA.

The chain combines TRBV12-3 or TRBV12-4 with TRBJ2-2; TRBD2 is a possible D gene (5 bases). This CDR3 is 14 amino acids long. V dropped 0 bases and J dropped 4 bases, with 6 bases sitting between them. The DNA of the CDR3 is TGTGCCAGCAGTTTAGCGCGGGTCACCGGGGAGCTGTTTTTT. Translation: CASSLARVTGELFF.

The V gene is TRBV6-5, the J gene TRBJ1-2; D gene ambiguous. CDR3 length equals 17 residues. In germline, CDR1 is MNHEY, CDR2 SVGAGI. Trimming cost V 6 bases and J 6 bases, with 26 bases left between them. The CDR3 region is CASSLTSSIPIVDGYTF. The CDR3 DNA follows: TGTGCCAGCAGCCTAACTTCGTCTATACCGATCGTGGATGGCTACACCTTC.

The V and J genes are TRBV29-1 and TRBJ2-3; D unresolved. The CDR3 has 12 amino acids. Trimming stripped 8 bases from V and 5 bases from J, with 14 bases between. The germline gives CDR1 SQVTM, CDR2 ANQGSEA. The CDR3, as DNA: TGCAGCTTGCGTAGGACGGGAGATACGCAGTATTTT. It encodes CSLRRTGDTQYF.

This clonotype was observed a handful of times. J is TRBJ2-3 and V is TRBV19; 7 nucleotides agree with TRBD2. The CDR3 covers 16 residues. CDR1 is LNHDA, CDR2 SQIVND, per germline (reference sequence). V gave up 8 bases and J gave up 5 bases; unmatched junction bases: 16. The CDR3 sequence is CASASGVGGPGDTQYF. The CDR3 DNA is TGTGCCAGTGCGTCCGGAGTGGGAGGGCCAGGAGATACGCAGTATTTT.

This clonotype was detected a few times. CDR3 loop: CASTGNTIYF. In DNA form, the CDR3 reads TGTGCCAGCACTGGAAACACCATATATTTT. This sequence joins TRBV2 and TRBJ1-3; D unresolved. The CDR3 sequence is 10 residues long. Deletions cut 7 bases from V and 2 bases from J, with 0 bases between. Per the germline V gene, CDR1 is SNHLY and CDR2 is FYNNEI.

The chain combines TRBV28 with TRBJ2-7, with D tentatively TRBD2 (5 bases). V was cut by 6 bases and J by 6 bases, with 15 bases left in between. There are 13 residues in the CDR3. In germline, CDR1 is MDHEN, CDR2 SYDVKM. The CDR3 DNA sequence: TGTGCCAGCAGCGGCGGACGGGGTATCGAGCAGTACTTC. This translates into CASSGGRGIEQYF.

The CDR3, as DNA: TGTGCCAGCAGGTCGTTGGGGGGCGCGAATTACTACGAGCAGTACTTC. It codes for CASRSLGGANYYEQYF. This rearrangement joins TRBV2 to TRBJ2-7; D may be TRBD1 or TRBD2 (6 bases each). CDR3 size: 16 residues. V lost 6 bases and J lost 3, with 21 bases in between. Germline lookup yields CDR1 SNHLY and CDR2 FYNNEI.

J is TRBJ2-1 and V is TRBV12-5; D gene uncertain. The germline gives CDR1 LGHNT, CDR2 FRNRAP. V was trimmed by 0 bases and J by 7 bases, leaving 7 bases between them. This CDR3 is 13 amino acids long. In DNA form, the CDR3 reads TGTGCTAGTGGTTTGGTACACAAAAATGAGCAGTTCTTC. It codes for CASGLVHKNEQFF.

The CDR3 reads CSAKDSIYEKLFF. CDR3 nucleotide sequence: TGCAGTGCTAAGGACAGTATTTATGAAAAACTGTTTTTT. The chain carries TRBV20-1 and TRBJ1-4, with a possible D match to TRBD1 (6 bases). Germline values: CDR1 DFQATT, CDR2 SNEGSKA (reference sequence). The CDR3 spans 13 residues. V was pared by 4 bases and J by 6 bases, with 12 bases between.

The rearrangement links TRBV29-1 to TRBJ2-4; no clear D gene. The CDR3 covers 11 residues. The germline CDR1 and CDR2 sequences are SQVTM and ANQGSEA. Trimming removed 7 bases from V and 8 bases from J, with 12 bases in between. In nucleotides, the CDR3 is TGCAGCGCTCTACTAAGGGACATTCAGTACTTC. This encodes CSALLRDIQYF.

This clonotype has a handful of counts. V is TRBV21-1 and J is TRBJ2-3; TRBD1 is the table's D call and was not checked against the DNA. TRBV21-1 is shown as a pseudogene. The CDR3 runs to 17 residues. The CDR3 DNA reads as TGTGCCAGCAGCAGAACCCGAGGGGACAGCTACACAGATACGCAGTATTTT. It encodes CASSRTRGDSYTDTQYF.

In its sample, this clonotype was seen a few times. This sequence joins TRBV6-5 and TRBJ2-1; D perhaps matches TRBD1 (5 bases). The V gene lost 0 bases and the J gene lost 8 bases, with 14 bases spanning the gap. There are 15 residues in the CDR3. Germline V CDR1 and CDR2: MNHEY, SVGAGI. The CDR3 loop reads CASSYSTGAIDEQFF. CDR3 bases: TGTGCCAGCAGTTACTCGACTGGGGCCATCGATGAGCAGTTCTTC.

This clonotype was observed a few times. The genes are TRBV7-2 and TRBJ1-4; D gene uncertain. The germline V gene encodes CDR1 SGHTA and CDR2 FQGNSA. The CDR3 has 14 residues. V was trimmed by 5 bases and J by 7 bases, leaving 14 bases between them. The CDR3 sequence is CASSGPPGGEKLFF. The CDR3 DNA reads TGTGCCAGCAGCGGGCCTCCGGGTGGTGAAAAACTGTTTTTT.

This clonotype was seen a handful of times. The V call is TRBV11-2, the J call TRBJ1-5; D unresolved. Between the trimmed V and J ends, which lost 3 bases and 1 base, there was a span of 10 bases. The germline V gene has CDR1 SGHAT and CDR2 FQNNGV. The CDR3 spans 15 residues. The CDR3 DNA is TGTGCCAGCAGCTTGGGAGGTCAGAGCAATCAGCCCCAGCATTTT. This encodes CASSLGGQSNQPQHF.

This clonotype was seen more than once but under ten times. The V and J genes are TRBV3-1 and TRBJ1-1; 7 nucleotides match TRBD1. V was pared by 1 base and J by 6 bases, with 5 bases of the junction left unmatched. Germline V CDR1 and CDR2: LGHDT, YNNKEL (reference sequence). This CDR3 spans 14 amino acids. The chain's CDR3 is CASSQAGGTAEAFF. CDR3 nucleotides: TGTGCCAGCAGCCAAGCAGGGGGGACTGCTGAAGCTTTCTTT.

This chain connects TRBV6-5 to TRBJ2-7, with TRBD2 matching over 12 bases. The germline V gene has CDR1 MNHEY and CDR2 SVGAGI. The junction had 8 bases not matched to a gene; V was cut back by 6 bases and J by 5 bases. The CDR3 covers 15 residues. CDR3 sequence (DNA): TGTGCCAGCAGCCTGACTAGCGGGAGAGGTAACGAGCAGTACTTC. It specifies CASSLTSGRGNEQYF.

This clonotype was seen ten or more times. CDR3 in DNA: TGTGCCACCCGGTGGGGGTTTAACACCGGGGAGCTGTTTTTT. It translates to CATRWGFNTGELFF. V gene TRBV27 combines with J gene TRBJ2-2, with D perhaps being TRBD1 or TRBD2 (5 bases each). Germline V gene lookup returns CDR1 MNHEY and CDR2 SMNVEV (reference sequence). V was trimmed by 10 bases and J by 2 bases, leaving 14 bases between them. This CDR3 region has 14 residues.

The chain joins TRBV6-2 or TRBV6-3 to TRBJ2-7; a possible D gene is TRBD2 (6 bases). CDR3 length: 13 amino acids. Trimming removed 8 bases at V and 4 bases at J, with 15 bases between. CDR1 MNHEY and CDR2 SVGEGT come from the germline V gene. The CDR3 DNA follows: TGTGCCAGCGTACGGCGGGGCAATTACGAGCAGTACTTC. Translation: CASVRRGNYEQYF.